This T cell receptor beta chain emerged from a study of tumor-infiltrating lymphocytes in localized non-small cell lung cancer. Germline V gene lookup returns CDR1 MNHEY and CDR2 SMNVEV (reference sequence). The germline V and J ends were trimmed by 5 bases and 2 bases, with 10 bases remaining between them. This CDR3 is built from 14 residues. In regard to this clone: Its antigen is still unknown.

Produced via immunoSEQ multiplex PCR; TCRdb's table is partial and in-frame only. This table has about 16,000 clones, less than 50% appearing once. Study results and limitations: Tumor T-cell fraction from TCR sequencing was not associated with recurrence-free survival (p = 0.61). Technical variation could not be separated from intratumor heterogeneity here.

The chain carries TRBV27 and TRBJ1-5, with unresolved D. Input material: lung tumor tissue. The TCR was taken from a human donor with non-small cell lung cancer. This chain's CDR3 is CASSTIFGNQPQHF. The CDR3 nucleotides read TGTGCCAGCAGTACAATTTTTGGCAATCAGCCCCAGCATTTT.